This entry describes one T cell receptor (beta chain). V lost 4 bases and J lost 4, with 20 bases in between. This CDR3 is built from 16 residues. The germline V gene has CDR1 MNHEY and CDR2 SVGEGT. The record originates from a study of blood T cell repertoires in COVID-19. Whole-study context: There were acute and convalescent COVID-19 samples, and they came from the United States, Italy and Spain. The cDNA or gDNA used as material had been derived from T cells, B-cell-depleted T cells, or PBMCs.

Data came from immunoSEQ multiplex PCR; TCRdb stores just in-frame clones and leaves some out. The sample has about 200,000 clones, roughly 87% seen once. Individuals drawn from around 25 US areas were about 18 to 100 years old. The study assigned cohorts using participant-reported clinical history. The sequence derives from a woman aged 40 to 50 with acute COVID-19. The chain recombines TRBV6-2 or TRBV6-3 with TRBJ2-7; unclear D gene. Sequenced material: PBMCs or T cells enriched from blood (not recorded which). As DNA, the CDR3 is TGTGCCAGCAGTTCCCCAAGTAGCTCCTACGGATACGAGCAGTACTTC. This gives the protein CASSSPSSSYGYEQYF.